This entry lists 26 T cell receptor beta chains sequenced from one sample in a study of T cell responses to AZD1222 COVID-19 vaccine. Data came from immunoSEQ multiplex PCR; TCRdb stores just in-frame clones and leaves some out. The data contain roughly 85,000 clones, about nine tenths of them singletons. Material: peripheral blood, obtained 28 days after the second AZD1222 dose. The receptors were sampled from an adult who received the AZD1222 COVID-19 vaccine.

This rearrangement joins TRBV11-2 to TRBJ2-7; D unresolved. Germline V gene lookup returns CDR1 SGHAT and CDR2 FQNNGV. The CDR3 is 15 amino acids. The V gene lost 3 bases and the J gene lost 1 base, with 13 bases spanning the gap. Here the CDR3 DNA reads TGTGCCAGCAGCTTTTCTAGGGTCTTTTCCTACGAGCAGTACTTC. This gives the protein CASSFSRVFSYEQYF.

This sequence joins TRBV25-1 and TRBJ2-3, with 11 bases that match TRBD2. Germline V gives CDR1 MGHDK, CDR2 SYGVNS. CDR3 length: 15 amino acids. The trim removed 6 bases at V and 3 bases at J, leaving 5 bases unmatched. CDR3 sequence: CASSQTSGATDTQYF. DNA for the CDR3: TGTGCCAGCAGCCAGACTAGCGGGGCGACAGATACGCAGTATTTT.

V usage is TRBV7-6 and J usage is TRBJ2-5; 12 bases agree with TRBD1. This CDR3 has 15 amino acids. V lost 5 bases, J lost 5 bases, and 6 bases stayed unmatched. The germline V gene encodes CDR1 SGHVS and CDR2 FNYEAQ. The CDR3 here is CASSEGQGAWETQYF. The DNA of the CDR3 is TGTGCCAGCAGCGAGGGACAGGGGGCATGGGAGACCCAGTACTTC.

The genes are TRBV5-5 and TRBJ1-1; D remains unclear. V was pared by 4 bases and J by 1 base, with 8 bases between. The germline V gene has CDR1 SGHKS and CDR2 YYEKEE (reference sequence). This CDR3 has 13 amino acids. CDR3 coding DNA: TGTGCCAGCAGCCCGCAATGGAACACTGAAGCTTTCTTT. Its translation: CASSPQWNTEAFF.

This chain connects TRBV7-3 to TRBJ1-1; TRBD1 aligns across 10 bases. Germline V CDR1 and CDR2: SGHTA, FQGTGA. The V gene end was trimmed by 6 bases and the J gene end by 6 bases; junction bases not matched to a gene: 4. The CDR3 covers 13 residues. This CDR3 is CASRDGQGAEAFF. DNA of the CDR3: TGTGCCAGCAGAGACGGACAGGGGGCTGAAGCTTTCTTT.

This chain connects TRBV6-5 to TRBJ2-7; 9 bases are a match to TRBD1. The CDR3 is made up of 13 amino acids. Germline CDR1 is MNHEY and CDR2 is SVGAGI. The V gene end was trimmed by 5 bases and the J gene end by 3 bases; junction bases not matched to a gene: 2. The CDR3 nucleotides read TGTGCCAGCAGTAGGGACAGGGTCTACGAGCAGTACTTC. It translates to CASSRDRVYEQYF.

The CDR3 sequence is CASSLGPANTGELFF. The CDR3 DNA reads as TGTGCCAGCTCACTGGGACCTGCGAACACCGGGGAGCTGTTTTTT. The chain uses TRBV18 and TRBJ2-2; possibly TRBD1 or TRBD2 for D (5 bases each). This CDR3 spans 15 amino acids. In germline, CDR1 is KGHSH, CDR2 LQKENI. Trimming stripped 4 bases from V and 0 bases from J, with 9 bases between.

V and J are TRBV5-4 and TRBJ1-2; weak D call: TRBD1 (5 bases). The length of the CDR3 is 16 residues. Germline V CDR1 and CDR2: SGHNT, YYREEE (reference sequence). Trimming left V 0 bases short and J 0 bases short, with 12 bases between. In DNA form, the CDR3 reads TGTGCCAGCAGCTTGGCGCTCAGGGTAGCTAACTATGGCTACACCTTC. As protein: CASSLALRVANYGYTF.

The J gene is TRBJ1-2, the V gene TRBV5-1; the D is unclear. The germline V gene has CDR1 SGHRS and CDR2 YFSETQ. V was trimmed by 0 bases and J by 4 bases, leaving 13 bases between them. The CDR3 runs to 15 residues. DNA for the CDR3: TGCGCCAGCAGCTTGGACAGAAACCGACCCTATGGCTACACCTTC. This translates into CASSLDRNRPYGYTF.

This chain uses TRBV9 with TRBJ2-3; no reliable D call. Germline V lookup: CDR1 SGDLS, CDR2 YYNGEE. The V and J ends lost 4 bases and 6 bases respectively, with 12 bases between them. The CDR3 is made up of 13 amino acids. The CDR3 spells CASSFRRADTQYF. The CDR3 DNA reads TGTGCCAGCAGCTTCAGACGGGCTGATACGCAGTATTTT. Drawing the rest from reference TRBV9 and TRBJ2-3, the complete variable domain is DSGVTQTPKHLITATGQRVTLRCSPRSGDLSVYWYQQSLDQGLQFLIQYYNGEERAKGNILERFSAQQFPDLHSELNLSSLELGDSALYFCASSFRRADTQYFGPGTRLTVL.

Here the CDR3 reads CAWSVPSRGQETQYF. DNA for the CDR3: TGTGCCTGGAGTGTACCGAGCAGGGGGCAAGAGACCCAGTACTTC. V usage is TRBV30 and J usage is TRBJ2-5, with 7 bases aligning to TRBD1. CDR3 size: 15 residues. V shed 0 bases and J 2 bases; nucleotides not matched to a gene: 6. Germline V gene lookup returns CDR1 GTSNPN and CDR2 SVGIG (reference sequence).

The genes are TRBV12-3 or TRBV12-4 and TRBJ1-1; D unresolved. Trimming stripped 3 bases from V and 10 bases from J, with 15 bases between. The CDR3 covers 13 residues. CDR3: CASSLDAERRAFF. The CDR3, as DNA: TGTGCCAGCAGTTTGGACGCAGAAAGACGAGCTTTCTTT.

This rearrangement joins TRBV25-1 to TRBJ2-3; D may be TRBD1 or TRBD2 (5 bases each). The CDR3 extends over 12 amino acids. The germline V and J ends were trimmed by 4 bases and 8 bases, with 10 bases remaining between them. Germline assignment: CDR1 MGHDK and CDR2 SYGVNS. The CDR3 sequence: CASSVPGLTQYF. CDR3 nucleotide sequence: TGTGCCAGCAGTGTCCCGGGGCTTACGCAGTATTTT.

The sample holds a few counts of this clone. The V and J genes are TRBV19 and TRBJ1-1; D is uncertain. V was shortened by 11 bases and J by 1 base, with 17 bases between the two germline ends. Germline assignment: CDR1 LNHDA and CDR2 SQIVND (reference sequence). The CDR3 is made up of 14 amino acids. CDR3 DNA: TGTGCCGTAGCGAACCGGGCCCCGAACACTGAAGCTTTCTTT. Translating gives CAVANRAPNTEAFF.

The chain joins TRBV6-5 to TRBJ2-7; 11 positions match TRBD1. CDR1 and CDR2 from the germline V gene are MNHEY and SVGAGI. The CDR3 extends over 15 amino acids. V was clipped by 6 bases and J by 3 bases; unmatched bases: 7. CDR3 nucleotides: TGTGCCAGCAGGTCCGGGACAGGGGGTCTCTACGAGCAGTACTTC. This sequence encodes CASRSGTGGLYEQYF.

For the CDR3, the DNA is TGTGCCAGCAGTCCAGTACAGGTCCACTACGAGCAGTACTTC. It yields the protein CASSPVQVHYEQYF. V and J are TRBV27 and TRBJ2-7; tentatively, D is TRBD1 (5 bases). The CDR3 covers 14 residues. Germline loops: CDR1 MNHEY, CDR2 SMNVEV (reference sequence). Trimming removed 5 bases at V and 3 bases at J, with 14 bases between.

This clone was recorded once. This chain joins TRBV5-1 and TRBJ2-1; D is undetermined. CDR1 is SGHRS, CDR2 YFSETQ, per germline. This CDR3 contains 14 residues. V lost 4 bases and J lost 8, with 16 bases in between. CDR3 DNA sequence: TGCGCCAGCAGCCCGGACGGTCGGGCGCATGAGCAGTTCTTC. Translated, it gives CASSPDGRAHEQFF.

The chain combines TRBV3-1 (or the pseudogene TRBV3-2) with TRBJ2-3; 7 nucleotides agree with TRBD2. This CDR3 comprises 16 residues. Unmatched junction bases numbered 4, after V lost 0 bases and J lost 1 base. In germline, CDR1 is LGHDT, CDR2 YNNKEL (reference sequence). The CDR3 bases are TGTGCCAGCAGCCAAGATGGGAGGGATCGCACAGATACGCAGTATTTT. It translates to CASSQDGRDRTDTQYF.

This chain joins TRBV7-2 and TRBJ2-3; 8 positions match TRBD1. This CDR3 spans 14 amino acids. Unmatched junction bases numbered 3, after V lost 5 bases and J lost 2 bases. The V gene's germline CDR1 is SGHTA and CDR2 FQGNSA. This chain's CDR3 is CASSPGQVTDTQYF. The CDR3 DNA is TGTGCCAGCAGCCCGGGACAGGTCACAGATACGCAGTATTTT.

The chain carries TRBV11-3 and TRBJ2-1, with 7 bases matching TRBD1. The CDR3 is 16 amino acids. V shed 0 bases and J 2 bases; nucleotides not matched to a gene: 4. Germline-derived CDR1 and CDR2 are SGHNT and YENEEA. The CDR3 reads CASSLEGGGTYNEQFF. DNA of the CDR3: TGTGCCAGCAGCTTAGAAGGGGGCGGAACCTACAATGAGCAGTTCTTC.

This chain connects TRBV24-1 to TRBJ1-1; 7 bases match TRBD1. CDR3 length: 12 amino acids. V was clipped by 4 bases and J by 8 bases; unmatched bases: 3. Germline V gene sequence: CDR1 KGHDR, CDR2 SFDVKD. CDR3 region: CATSDFRGEAFF. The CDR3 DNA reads TGTGCCACCAGTGACTTCAGGGGGGAAGCTTTCTTT.

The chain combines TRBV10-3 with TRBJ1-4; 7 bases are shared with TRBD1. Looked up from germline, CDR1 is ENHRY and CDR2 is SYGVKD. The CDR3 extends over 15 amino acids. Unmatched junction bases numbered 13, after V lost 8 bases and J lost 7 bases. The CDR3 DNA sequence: TGTGCCATCGGTGCACCGGGACAGACGGGTGAAAAACTGTTTTTT. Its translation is CAIGAPGQTGEKLFF.

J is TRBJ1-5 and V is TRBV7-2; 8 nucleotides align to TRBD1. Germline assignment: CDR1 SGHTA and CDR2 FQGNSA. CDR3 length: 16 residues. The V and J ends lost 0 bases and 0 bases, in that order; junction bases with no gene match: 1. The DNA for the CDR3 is TGTGCCAGCAGCTTAGCGACAGGGGTTAGCAATCAGCCCCAGCATTTT. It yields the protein CASSLATGVSNQPQHF. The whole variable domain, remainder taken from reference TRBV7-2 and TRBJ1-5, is GAGVSQSPSNKVTEKGKDVELRCDPISGHTALYWYRQSLGQGLEFLIYFQGNSAPDKSGLPSDRFSAERTGGSVSTLTIQRTQQEDSAVYLCASSLATGVSNQPQHFGDGTRLSIL.

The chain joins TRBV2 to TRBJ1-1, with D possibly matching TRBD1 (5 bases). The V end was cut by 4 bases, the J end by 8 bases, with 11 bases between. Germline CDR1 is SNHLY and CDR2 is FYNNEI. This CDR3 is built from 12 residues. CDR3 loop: CASSVLAGEAFF. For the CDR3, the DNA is TGTGCCAGCAGTGTGTTGGCAGGGGAAGCTTTCTTT.

As DNA, the CDR3 is TGTGCCACCAGTGATGGTGGCAGGGTCAATCAGCCCCAGCATTTT. Protein: CATSDGGRVNQPQHF. The chain is built from TRBV24-1 and TRBJ1-5, with D tentatively TRBD1 (5 bases). The CDR3 spans 15 residues. Between the trimmed V and J ends, which lost 3 bases and 3 bases, there was a span of 11 bases. The germline CDR1 and CDR2 sequences are KGHDR and SFDVKD.

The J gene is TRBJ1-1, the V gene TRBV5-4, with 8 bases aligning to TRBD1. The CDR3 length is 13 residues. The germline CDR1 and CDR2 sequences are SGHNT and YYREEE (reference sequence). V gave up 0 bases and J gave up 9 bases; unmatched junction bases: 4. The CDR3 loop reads CASSLEDRAKAFF. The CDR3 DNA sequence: TGTGCCAGCAGCTTGGAGGACAGGGCTAAAGCTTTCTTT.